These 21 T cell receptor beta chains were all obtained from the same sample, sequenced in a study of beta chain features in type 1 diabetes. Reverse transcribing all isolated RNA meant expressed TCRB transcripts were sequenced. Sequencing used immunoSEQ multiplex PCR; TCRdb keeps in-frame clones, though not all of them. The sample lists 400,000 to 450,000 clones, 14% occurring once. The specimen was naive CD4+ T cells from blood. The origin of the receptors is a man aged 25-40 years in good health.

The chain employs TRBV20-1 and TRBJ1-1; D call uncertain. The germline V gene encodes CDR1 DFQATT and CDR2 SNEGSKA (reference sequence). The CDR3 has 11 residues. V was shortened by 6 bases and J by 8 bases, with 13 bases between the two germline ends. DNA for the CDR3: TGCAGTGCCGTACACAGCGAAGAAGCTTTCTTT. Translation: CSAVHSEEAFF.

This clone appeared once. This chain uses TRBV5-4 with TRBJ2-3, with TRBD2 matching 12 bases. V was clipped by 4 bases and J by 6 bases; unmatched bases: 6. CDR1 SGHNT and CDR2 YYREEE come from the germline V gene (reference sequence). CDR3 length: 15 amino acids. CDR3 sequence (DNA): TGTGCCAGCAGCCCATTGACTAGCGGGAGTGATACGCAGTATTTT. Its translation: CASSPLTSGSDTQYF. The full variable domain, rest sourced from reference TRBV5-4 and TRBJ2-3, is ETGVTQSPTHLIKTRGQQVTLRCSSQSGHNTVSWYQQALGQGPQFIFQYYREEENGRGNFPPRFSGLQFPNYSSELNVNALELDDSALYLCASSPLTSGSDTQYFGPGTRLTVL.

The table lists this clone with a few counts. The chain employs TRBV6-1 and TRBJ2-3; D call uncertain. Trimming removed 6 bases from V and 0 bases from J, with 7 bases in between. This CDR3 spans 13 amino acids. The germline V gene encodes CDR1 MNHNS and CDR2 SASEGT. CDR3 sequence reads: CASRRSSTDTQYF. Here the CDR3 DNA reads TGTGCCAGCAGGCGATCTAGCACAGATACGCAGTATTTT.

This clone appeared a few times. V and J are TRBV6-5 and TRBJ2-1, with D perhaps TRBD1 (6 bases). The ends were cut back, 6 bases at V and 0 bases at J, with 12 bases in the middle. CDR1 MNHEY and CDR2 SVGAGI come from the germline V gene. The CDR3 runs to 15 residues. Here the CDR3 reads CASSRGGSSYNEQFF. The CDR3 DNA reads as TGTGCCAGCAGCAGAGGGGGTAGCTCCTACAATGAGCAGTTCTTC.

This clone came up a few times. V gene TRBV30 combines with J gene TRBJ2-1; 7 nucleotides match TRBD2. CDR1 and CDR2 (germline): GTSNPN, SVGIG (reference sequence). V gave up 1 base and J gave up 0 bases; unmatched junction bases: 3. This CDR3 contains 15 residues. CDR3 nucleotide sequence: TGTGCCTGGAGTGCAGGGACTATCTCCTACAATGAGCAGTTCTTC. It encodes CAWSAGTISYNEQFF.

The V and J genes are TRBV10-3 and TRBJ2-7; TRBD2 agrees at 7 bases. In germline, CDR1 is ENHRY, CDR2 SYGVKD. This CDR3 spans 15 amino acids. V gave up 4 bases and J gave up 2 bases; unmatched junction bases: 8. Here the CDR3 reads CAISVGEGNAYEQYF. Written as DNA, the CDR3 is TGTGCCATCAGTGTGGGGGAGGGGAATGCCTACGAGCAGTACTTC.

The chain has TRBV10-3 and TRBJ1-2, with unresolved D. Germline CDR1 ENHRY, CDR2 SYGVKD. The CDR3 covers 15 residues. V was pared by 0 bases and J by 4 bases, with 12 bases between. The CDR3 loop is CAISESGGIRYGYTF. The CDR3 DNA sequence: TGTGCCATCAGTGAGTCGGGCGGGATCCGCTATGGCTACACCTTC.

In its sample, this clone was seen a few times. The chain employs TRBV5-1 and TRBJ2-5; no clear D. Germline V gives CDR1 SGHRS, CDR2 YFSETQ. V was cut by 0 bases and J by 2 bases, with 5 bases left in between. The CDR3 consists of 13 residues. This chain's CDR3 is CASSLEIQETQYF. DNA for the CDR3: TGCGCCAGCAGCTTGGAGATACAAGAGACCCAGTACTTC. Together with reference TRBV5-1 and TRBJ2-5, the CDR3 gives the full variable domain: KAGVTQTPRYLIKTRGQQVTLSCSPISGHRSVSWYQQTPGQGLQFLFEYFSETQRNKGNFPGRFSGRQFSNSRSEMNVSTLELGDSALYLCASSLEIQETQYFGPGTRLLVL.

The chain uses TRBV7-2 and TRBJ2-7; no definite D call. CDR1 and CDR2 (germline): SGHTA, FQGNSA. The CDR3 totals 13 residues. The germline V and J ends were trimmed by 5 bases and 0 bases, with 8 bases remaining between them. CDR3 coding DNA: TGTGCCAGCAGCCCCCGTCCCTCCTACGAGCAGTACTTC. Translated, it gives CASSPRPSYEQYF.

Details on this clone: The junction and the germline gene differ at one end; a read error may be behind it. The V call is TRBV7-7, the J call TRBJ2-1; unclear D gene. Germline V lookup: CDR1 SSHAT, CDR2 FNYEAQ (reference sequence). This CDR3 contains 13 residues. CDR3 sequence reads: CASSLDGRNEQFF. The CDR3 DNA sequence: TGTGCTAGCAGCTTAGATGGAAGGAATGAGCAGTTCTTC.

V and J are TRBV4-3 and TRBJ2-3, with D possibly being TRBD2 (6 bases). Trimming left V 1 base short and J 3 bases short, with 11 bases between. The V gene's germline CDR1 is LGHNA and CDR2 YSLEER. The CDR3 runs to 15 residues. CDR3 sequence reads: CASSQARRVTDTQYF. In nucleotides, the CDR3 is TGCGCCAGCAGCCAAGCGAGGAGGGTTACAGATACGCAGTATTTT.

This clone was observed a few times. The chain links TRBV6-5 to TRBJ2-1; 7 nucleotides align to TRBD1. This CDR3 is 15 amino acids long. CDR1 MNHEY and CDR2 SVGAGI come from the germline V gene. With V trimmed by 6 bases and J by 2 bases, 7 bases remained unmatched. The DNA for the CDR3 is TGTGCCAGCAGCCTCACAGGGGAGCCCTACAATGAGCAGTTCTTC. Translation gives CASSLTGEPYNEQFF.

Worth noting for this clone: This may be a read error, as it is one base from a much larger clone. V and J are TRBV7-7 and TRBJ2-3, with D hard to call. Germline V lookup: CDR1 SSHAT, CDR2 FNYEAQ (reference sequence). The CDR3 contains 14 residues. V shed 0 bases and J shed 0 bases, with 4 bases lying between them. CDR3 DNA: TGTGCCAGCAGCTTAGCCCAAAGCACAGATACGCAGTATTTT. Its protein product is CASSLAQSTDTQYF.

The rearrangement links TRBV28 to TRBJ2-1; tentative D call: TRBD1 (5 bases). Trimming pared 7 bases from V and 9 bases from J, leaving 19 bases between. CDR1 MDHEN and CDR2 SYDVKM come from the germline V gene. The CDR3 runs 14 residues. The CDR3 is CASNQGKGSIEQFF. The CDR3 coding sequence is TGTGCCAGCAACCAGGGAAAGGGGTCAATTGAGCAGTTCTTC. The whole variable domain, remainder taken from reference TRBV28 and TRBJ2-1, is DVKVTQSSRYLVKRTGEKVFLECVQDMDHENMFWYRQDPGLGLRLIYFSYDVKMKEKGDIPEGYSVSREKKERFSLILESASTNQTSMYLCASNQGKGSIEQFFGPGTRLTVL.

The sample holds a few counts of this clone. The rearrangement uses TRBV4-1 and TRBJ2-6; no clear D. The germline V gene encodes CDR1 MGHRA and CDR2 YSYEKL. The CDR3 covers 16 residues. The V and J ends lost 1 base and 5 bases respectively, with 12 bases between them. This CDR3 reads CASSQVTSLWANVLTF. In DNA form, the CDR3 reads TGCGCCAGCAGCCAAGTAACCAGCCTCTGGGCCAACGTCCTGACTTTC.

The V call is TRBV11-2, the J call TRBJ2-5, with 7 positions matching TRBD1. V gave up 8 bases and J gave up 2 bases; unmatched junction bases: 5. Germline CDR1 SGHAT, CDR2 FQNNGV. The CDR3 runs to 13 residues. Written as DNA, the CDR3 is TGTGCCAGCTCCCGGGACAGACAAGAGACCCAGTACTTC. The encoded protein is CASSRDRQETQYF.

This clone was observed a handful of times. V gene TRBV6-6 combines with J gene TRBJ2-7; D unresolved. Germline lookup yields CDR1 MNHNY and CDR2 SVGAGI (reference sequence). The CDR3 spans 13 residues. The V gene lost 2 bases and the J gene lost 3 bases, with 8 bases spanning the gap. The CDR3: CASSYDGNYEQYV. The CDR3 DNA reads TGTGCCAGCAGTTACGACGGTAACTACGAGCAGTACGTC.

This clone was recorded a few times. The CDR3 loop is CASSKGWREGLGNEQFF. The CDR3 DNA sequence: TGTGCCAGCAGCAAAGGTTGGCGGGAGGGCCTTGGGAATGAGCAGTTCTTC. The V call is TRBV7-9, the J call TRBJ2-1; 9 bases match TRBD2. This CDR3 region has 17 residues. The V and J ends lost 5 bases and 7 bases, in that order; junction bases with no gene match: 15. The germline V gene encodes CDR1 SEHNR and CDR2 FQNEAQ (reference sequence).

This chain uses TRBV10-3 with TRBJ1-2; D remains ambiguous. Between the trimmed V and J ends, which lost 2 bases and 0 bases, there was a span of 7 bases. Looked up from germline, CDR1 is ENHRY and CDR2 is SYGVKD. CDR3 length: 14 residues. CDR3 nucleotide sequence: TGTGCCATCAGTGAGCAGGCAGCTAACTATGGCTACACCTTC. Amino acid sequence: CAISEQAANYGYTF.

The gene calls are TRBV18 and TRBJ1-2; 8 bases are a match to TRBD1. V trimming: 4 bases; J trimming: 8 bases; junction bases outside the gene matches: 9. In germline, CDR1 is KGHSH, CDR2 LQKENI. This CDR3 is built from 14 residues. The CDR3 loop reads CASSLDREVGGYTF. In nucleotides, the CDR3 is TGTGCCAGCTCACTGGACAGGGAAGTCGGAGGCTACACCTTC.

This rearrangement joins TRBV10-2 to TRBJ2-2; 9 nucleotides match TRBD2. The CDR3 sequence is 15 residues long. CDR1 is WSHSY and CDR2 is SAAADI in the germline V gene. The V and J ends lost 6 bases and 5 bases, in that order; junction bases with no gene match: 7. The CDR3 here is CASRRLAEETGELFF. In nucleotides, the CDR3 is TGCGCCAGCAGAAGACTAGCGGAAGAAACCGGGGAGCTGTTTTTT.